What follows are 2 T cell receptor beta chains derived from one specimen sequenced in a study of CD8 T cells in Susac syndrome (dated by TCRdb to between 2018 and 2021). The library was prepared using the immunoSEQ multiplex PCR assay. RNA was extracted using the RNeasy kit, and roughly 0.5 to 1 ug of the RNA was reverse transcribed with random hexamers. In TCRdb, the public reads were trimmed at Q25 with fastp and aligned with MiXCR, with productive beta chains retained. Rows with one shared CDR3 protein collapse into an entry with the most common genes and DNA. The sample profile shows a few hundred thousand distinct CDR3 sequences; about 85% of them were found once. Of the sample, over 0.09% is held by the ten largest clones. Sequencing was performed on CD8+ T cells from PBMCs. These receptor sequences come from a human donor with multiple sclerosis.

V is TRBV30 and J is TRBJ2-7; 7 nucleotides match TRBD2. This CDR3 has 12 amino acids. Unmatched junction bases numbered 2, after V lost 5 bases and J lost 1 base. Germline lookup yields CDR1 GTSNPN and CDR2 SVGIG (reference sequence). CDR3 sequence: CAWGLVSYEQYF. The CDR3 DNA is TGTGCCTGGGGACTAGTTTCCTACGAGCAGTACTTC.

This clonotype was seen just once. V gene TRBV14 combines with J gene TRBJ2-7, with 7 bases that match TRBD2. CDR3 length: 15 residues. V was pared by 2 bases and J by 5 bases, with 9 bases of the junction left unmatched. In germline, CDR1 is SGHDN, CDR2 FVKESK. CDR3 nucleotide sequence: TGTGCCAGCAGCCAACGTGCCGGGACTAAGGACGAGCAGTACTTC. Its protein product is CASSQRAGTKDEQYF.